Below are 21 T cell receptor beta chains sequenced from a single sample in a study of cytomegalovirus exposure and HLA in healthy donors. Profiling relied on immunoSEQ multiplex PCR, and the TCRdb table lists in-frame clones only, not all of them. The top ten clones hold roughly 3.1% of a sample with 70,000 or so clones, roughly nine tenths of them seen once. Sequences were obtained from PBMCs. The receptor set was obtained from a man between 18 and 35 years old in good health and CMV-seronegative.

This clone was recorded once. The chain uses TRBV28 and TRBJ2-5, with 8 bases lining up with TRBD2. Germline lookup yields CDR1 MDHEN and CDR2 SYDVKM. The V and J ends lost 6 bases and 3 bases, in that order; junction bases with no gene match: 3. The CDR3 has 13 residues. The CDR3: CASRWTSKETQYF. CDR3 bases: TGTGCCAGCAGATGGACTAGCAAAGAGACCCAGTACTTC.

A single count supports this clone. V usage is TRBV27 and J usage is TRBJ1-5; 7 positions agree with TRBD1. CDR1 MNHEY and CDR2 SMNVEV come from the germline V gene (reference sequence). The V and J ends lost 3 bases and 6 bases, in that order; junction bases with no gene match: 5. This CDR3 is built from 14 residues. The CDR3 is CASSFRGRAQPQHF. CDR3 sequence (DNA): TGTGCCAGCAGTTTTAGGGGGCGAGCTCAGCCCCAGCATTTT.

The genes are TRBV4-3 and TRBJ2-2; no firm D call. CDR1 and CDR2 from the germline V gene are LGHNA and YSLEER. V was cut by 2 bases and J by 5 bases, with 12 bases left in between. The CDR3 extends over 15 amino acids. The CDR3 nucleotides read TGCGCCAGCAGCCAAATTCTCCTCCCTACCGGGGAGCTGTTTTTT. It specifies CASSQILLPTGELFF.

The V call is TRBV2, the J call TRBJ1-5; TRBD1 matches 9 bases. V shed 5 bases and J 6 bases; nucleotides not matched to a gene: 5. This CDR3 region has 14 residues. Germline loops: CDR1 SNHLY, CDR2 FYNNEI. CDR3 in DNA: TGTGCCAGCAGTTGGACAGGGGAGGGTCAGCCCCAGCATTTT. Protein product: CASSWTGEGQPQHF.

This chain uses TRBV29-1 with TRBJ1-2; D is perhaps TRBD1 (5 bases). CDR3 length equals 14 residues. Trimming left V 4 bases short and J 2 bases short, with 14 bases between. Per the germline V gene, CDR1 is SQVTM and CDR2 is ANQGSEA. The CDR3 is CSVAADIPNYGYTF. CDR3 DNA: TGCAGCGTTGCGGCGGACATCCCAAACTATGGCTACACCTTC.

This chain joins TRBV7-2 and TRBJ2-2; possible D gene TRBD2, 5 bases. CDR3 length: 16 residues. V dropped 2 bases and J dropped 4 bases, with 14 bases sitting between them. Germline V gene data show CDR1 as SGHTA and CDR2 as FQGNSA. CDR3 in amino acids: CASSLYGMGPTGELFF. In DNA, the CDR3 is TGTGCCAGCAGCTTATACGGGATGGGCCCCACCGGGGAGCTGTTTTTT. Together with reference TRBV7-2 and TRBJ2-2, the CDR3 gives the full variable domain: GAGVSQSPSNKVTEKGKDVELRCDPISGHTALYWYRQSLGQGLEFLIYFQGNSAPDKSGLPSDRFSAERTGGSVSTLTIQRTQQEDSAVYLCASSLYGMGPTGELFFGEGSRLTVL.

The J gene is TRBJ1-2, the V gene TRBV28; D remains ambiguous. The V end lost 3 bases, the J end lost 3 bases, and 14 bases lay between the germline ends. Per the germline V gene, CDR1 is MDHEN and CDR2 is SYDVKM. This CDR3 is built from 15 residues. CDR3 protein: CASSFPSGLDYGYTF. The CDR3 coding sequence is TGTGCCAGCAGTTTCCCCTCCGGGTTGGACTATGGCTACACCTTC.

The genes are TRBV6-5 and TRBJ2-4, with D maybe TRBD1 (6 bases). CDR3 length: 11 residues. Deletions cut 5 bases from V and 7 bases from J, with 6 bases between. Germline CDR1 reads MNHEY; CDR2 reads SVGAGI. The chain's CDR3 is CASSRGNIQYF. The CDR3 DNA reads TGTGCCAGCAGTAGGGGGAACATTCAGTACTTC.

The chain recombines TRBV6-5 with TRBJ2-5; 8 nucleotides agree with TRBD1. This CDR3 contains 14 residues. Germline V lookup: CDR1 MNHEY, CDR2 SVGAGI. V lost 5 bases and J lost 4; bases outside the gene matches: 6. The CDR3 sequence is CASSITGGLETQYF. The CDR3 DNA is TGTGCCAGCAGTATTACAGGGGGGTTAGAGACCCAGTACTTC.

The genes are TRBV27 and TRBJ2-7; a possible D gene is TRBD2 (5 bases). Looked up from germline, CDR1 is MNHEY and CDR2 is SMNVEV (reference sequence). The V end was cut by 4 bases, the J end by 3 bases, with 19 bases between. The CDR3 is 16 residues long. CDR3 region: CASSSHVVVAHYEQYF. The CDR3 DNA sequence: TGTGCCAGCAGTTCTCACGTGGTAGTAGCGCACTACGAGCAGTACTTC.

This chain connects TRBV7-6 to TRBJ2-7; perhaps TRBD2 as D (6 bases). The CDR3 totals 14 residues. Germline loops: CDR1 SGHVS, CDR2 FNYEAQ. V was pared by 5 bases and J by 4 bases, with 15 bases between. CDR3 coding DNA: TGTGCCAGCAGCGAGACACCGGAGGGTTACGAGCAGTACTTC. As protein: CASSETPEGYEQYF.

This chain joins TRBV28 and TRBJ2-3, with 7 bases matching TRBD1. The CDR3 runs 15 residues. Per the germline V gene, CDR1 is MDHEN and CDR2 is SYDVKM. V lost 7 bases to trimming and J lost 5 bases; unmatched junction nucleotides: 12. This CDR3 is CASTLGDSNLDTQYF. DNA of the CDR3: TGTGCCAGCACCTTGGGGGACAGCAACCTAGATACGCAGTATTTT.

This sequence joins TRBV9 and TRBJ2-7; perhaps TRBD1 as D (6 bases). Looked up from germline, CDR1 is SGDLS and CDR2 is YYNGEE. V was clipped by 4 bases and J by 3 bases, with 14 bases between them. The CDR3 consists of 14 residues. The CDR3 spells CASSQGQGNYEQYF. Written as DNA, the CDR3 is TGTGCCAGCAGCCAGGGGCAGGGTAACTACGAGCAGTACTTC.

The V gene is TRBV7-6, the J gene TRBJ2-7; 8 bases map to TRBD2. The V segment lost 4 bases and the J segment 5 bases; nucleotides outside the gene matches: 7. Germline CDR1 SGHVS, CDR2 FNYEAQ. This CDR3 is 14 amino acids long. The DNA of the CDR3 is TGTGCCAGCAGCTACCGGGGGGGGGCTCACGAGCAGTACTTC. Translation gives CASSYRGGAHEQYF.

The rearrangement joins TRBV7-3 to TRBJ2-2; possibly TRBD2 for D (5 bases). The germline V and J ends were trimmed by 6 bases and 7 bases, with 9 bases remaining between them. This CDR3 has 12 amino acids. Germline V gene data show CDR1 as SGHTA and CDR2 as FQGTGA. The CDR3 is CASRREGGELFF. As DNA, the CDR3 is TGTGCCAGCAGACGGGAAGGCGGGGAGCTGTTTTTT. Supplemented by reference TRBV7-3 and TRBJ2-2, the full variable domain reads GAGVSQTPSNKVTEKGKYVELRCDPISGHTALYWYRQSLGQGPEFLIYFQGTGAADDSGLPNDRFFAVRPEGSVSTLKIQRTERGDSAVYLCASRREGGELFFGEGSRLTVL.

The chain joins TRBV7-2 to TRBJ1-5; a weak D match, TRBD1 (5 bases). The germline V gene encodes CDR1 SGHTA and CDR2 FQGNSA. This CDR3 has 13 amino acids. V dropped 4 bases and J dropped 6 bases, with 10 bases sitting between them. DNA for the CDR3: TGTGCCAGCAGCTGGCGCGGGGGTCAGCCCCAGCATTTT. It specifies CASSWRGGQPQHF.

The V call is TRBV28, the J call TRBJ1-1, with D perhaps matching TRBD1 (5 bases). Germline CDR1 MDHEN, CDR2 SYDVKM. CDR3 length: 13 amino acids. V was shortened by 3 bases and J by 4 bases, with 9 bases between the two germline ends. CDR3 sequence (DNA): TGTGCCAGCAGTTTGGGGGGGGTCACTGAAGCTTTCTTT. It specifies CASSLGGVTEAFF. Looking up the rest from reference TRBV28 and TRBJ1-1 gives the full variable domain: DVKVTQSSRYLVKRTGEKVFLECVQDMDHENMFWYRQDPGLGLRLIYFSYDVKMKEKGDIPEGYSVSREKKERFSLILESASTNQTSMYLCASSLGGVTEAFFGQGTRLTVV.

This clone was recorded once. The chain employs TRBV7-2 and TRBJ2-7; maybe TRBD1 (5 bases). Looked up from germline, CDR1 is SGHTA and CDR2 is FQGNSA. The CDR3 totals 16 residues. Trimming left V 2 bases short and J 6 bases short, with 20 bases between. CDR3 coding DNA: TGTGCCAGCAGCTTATATAGGGGCAGCGCAGGACCCGAGCAGTACTTC. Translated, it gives CASSLYRGSAGPEQYF.

The CDR3 protein is CASSLGLVAGEQETQYF. The CDR3 nucleotides read TGTGCCAGCAGTTTAGGTTTGGTAGCGGGGGAGCAAGAGACCCAGTACTTC. The chain combines TRBV27 with TRBJ2-5; 9 bases match TRBD2. Trimming cost V 2 bases and J 2 bases; bases outside gene matches: 9. Germline-derived CDR1 and CDR2 are MNHEY and SMNVEV (reference sequence). The CDR3 has 17 amino acids.

The CDR3 spells CASSRGNEQFF. CDR3 nucleotide sequence: TGTGCCAGCAGCAGGGGTAATGAGCAGTTCTTC. The chain employs TRBV6-4 and TRBJ2-1; weak D call: TRBD1 (6 bases). Germline CDR1 is MRHNA and CDR2 is SNTAGT. The CDR3 spans 11 residues. Trimming took 6 bases from V and 7 from J, leaving 7 bases between them.

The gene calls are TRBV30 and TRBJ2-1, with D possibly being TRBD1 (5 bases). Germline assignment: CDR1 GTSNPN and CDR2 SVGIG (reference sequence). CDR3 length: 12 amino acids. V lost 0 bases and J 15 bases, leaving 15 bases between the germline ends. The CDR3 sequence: CAWSVILGPPFF. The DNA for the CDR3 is TGTGCCTGGAGTGTAATTCTGGGGCCACCGTTCTTC.